The 29 T cell receptor beta chains below come from one sample, sequenced in a study of T cell repertoires in cytomegalovirus infection. TCRdb itself ran the reads through MiXCR, one entry per CDR3 protein. The data contain about 200,000 distinct CDR3 sequences, approximately 9.6% of them singletons. Source material: PBMCs. Receptor source: a human donor in good health (CMV status not recorded). Some clones in this sample may be carry-over from other donors' samples.

This clonotype was seen repeatedly, ten times or more. This chain uses TRBV7-9 with TRBJ2-1; 10 bases align to TRBD1. The germline gives CDR1 SEHNR, CDR2 FQNEAQ (reference sequence). The CDR3 loop spans 15 amino acids. The junction had 7 bases not matched to a gene; V was cut back by 4 bases and J by 7 bases. The CDR3 nucleotides read TGTGCCAGCAGCTCGAAGGGACAGGGGAGTAATGAGCAGTTCTTC. This sequence encodes CASSSKGQGSNEQFF.

This clonotype was seen ten or more times. The chain links TRBV28 to TRBJ2-5; 8 bases agree with TRBD2. V lost 2 bases to trimming and J lost 9 bases; unmatched junction nucleotides: 8. Germline CDR1 reads MDHEN; CDR2 reads SYDVKM. The CDR3 loop spans 14 amino acids. As DNA, the CDR3 is TGTGCCAGCAGTTTACCGGGGGGGACGGTGGCCCAGTACTTC. Protein sequence: CASSLPGGTVAQYF.

This clonotype has at least ten counts. This sequence joins TRBV7-2 and TRBJ2-7; D ambiguous. V shed 5 bases and J shed 1 base, with 15 bases lying between them. The V gene's germline CDR1 is SGHTA and CDR2 FQGNSA. The CDR3 has 15 amino acids. The CDR3 spells CASSPAPSKSYEQYF. The CDR3 region has the DNA TGTGCCAGCAGCCCTGCACCTTCTAAGTCCTACGAGCAGTACTTC.

This chain joins TRBV27 and TRBJ1-1; 7 bases match TRBD1. The germline V gene has CDR1 MNHEY and CDR2 SMNVEV (reference sequence). The ends lost 4 bases at V and 5 bases at J; junction bases unmatched: 10. The length of the CDR3 is 15 residues. Here the CDR3 DNA reads TGTGCCAGCAGTTCCCAACACAGGGGTGGTACTGAAGCTTTCTTT. This encodes CASSSQHRGGTEAFF.

There are many counts of this clonotype. The chain carries TRBV10-1 and TRBJ2-7, with 9 bases matching TRBD2. The length of the CDR3 is 13 residues. CDR1 is WNHNN, CDR2 SYGVQD, per germline (reference sequence). Trimming at V came to 6 bases and at J to 6 bases, leaving 6 bases not matched to a gene. The CDR3 region has the DNA TGCGCCAGCAGCTCGGGACTAGCAGGCGAGCAGTACTTC. It is translated as CASSSGLAGEQYF.

This clonotype was counted a few times. The chain is built from TRBV20-1 and TRBJ1-2, with 10 nucleotides matching TRBD1. V lost 6 bases and J lost 0; bases outside the gene matches: 4. The CDR3 runs 14 residues. Germline V gives CDR1 DFQATT, CDR2 SNEGSKA (reference sequence). The CDR3 sequence: CSARQGAANYGYTF. The CDR3 nucleotides read TGCAGTGCAAGACAGGGGGCAGCTAACTATGGCTACACCTTC.

This clonotype occurred a few times. The J gene is TRBJ2-6, the V gene TRBV7-2; D is unresolved. V shed 3 bases and J shed 0 bases, with 12 bases lying between them. CDR3 length: 17 residues. CDR1 and CDR2 from the germline V gene are SGHTA and FQGNSA. DNA of the CDR3: TGTGCCAGCAGCTTCGGCCAGGCTCTCTCTGGGGCCAACGTCCTGACTTTC. This encodes CASSFGQALSGANVLTF.

This clonotype was observed at least ten times. The J gene is TRBJ1-1, the V gene TRBV6-2 or TRBV6-3; TRBD1 matches 7 bases. The trim removed 5 bases at V and 7 bases at J, leaving 13 bases unmatched. The CDR3 runs to 15 residues. Germline assignment: CDR1 MNHEY and CDR2 SVGEGT. This chain's CDR3 is CASSQTGTVNFEAFF. The CDR3, as DNA: TGTGCCAGCAGTCAGACCGGGACAGTGAATTTTGAAGCTTTCTTT.

The chain links TRBV5-6 to TRBJ1-1; maybe TRBD1 (5 bases). The ends were cut back, 2 bases at V and 8 bases at J, with 19 bases in the middle. CDR3 length equals 15 residues. The germline gives CDR1 SGHDT, CDR2 YYEEEE. The CDR3 here is CASSFARGLQAEAFF. The CDR3 nucleotides are TGTGCCAGCAGCTTCGCCCGGGGATTACAGGCGGAAGCTTTCTTT.

This clonotype showed up just a few times. The V gene is TRBV28, the J gene TRBJ1-2; TRBD1 might be the D (6 bases). V was pared by 5 bases and J by 6 bases, with 16 bases between. The CDR3 covers 14 residues. Germline CDR1 MDHEN, CDR2 SYDVKM. The CDR3 sequence: CASSRRSNRDGYTF. Written as DNA, the CDR3 is TGTGCCAGCAGTCGCCGATCTAACAGGGATGGCTACACCTTC.

This clonotype was counted at least ten times. The chain combines TRBV7-6 with TRBJ2-1, with 11 nucleotides matching TRBD2. Germline V gene data show CDR1 as SGHVS and CDR2 as FNYEAQ. The CDR3 runs 18 residues. The ends lost 5 bases at V and 9 bases at J; junction bases unmatched: 18. The CDR3 reads CASSPGLAADYTPSEQFF. CDR3 coding DNA: TGTGCCAGCAGCCCGGGACTAGCGGCAGACTATACCCCCTCTGAGCAGTTCTTC.

This clonotype has at least ten counts. The chain combines TRBV12-3 or TRBV12-4 with TRBJ1-5; 9 bases are a match to TRBD1. V dropped 1 base and J dropped 3; count of bases not matched to a gene: 4. CDR3 length equals 16 residues. The CDR3 nucleotides are TGTGCCAGCAGTTTAGACACAGGGGGCGCCAATCAGCCCCAGCATTTT. Translated, it gives CASSLDTGGANQPQHF.

This clonotype appeared many times. The rearrangement uses TRBV7-2 and TRBJ2-7, with D maybe TRBD2 (6 bases). Per germline, CDR1 SGHTA and CDR2 FQGNSA. This CDR3 spans 14 amino acids. The V end lost 6 bases, the J end lost 2 bases, and 14 bases lay between the germline ends. This CDR3 reads CASSSRAGPYEQYF. For the CDR3, the DNA is TGTGCCAGCAGTTCTCGGGCGGGGCCCTACGAGCAGTACTTC.

This clonotype has more than one count but fewer than ten. V gene TRBV6-1 combines with J gene TRBJ2-4, with 7 bases aligning to TRBD2. CDR3 length equals 16 residues. Losses at the gene ends were 3 bases for V and 2 bases for J; bases not matched to a gene: 7. The germline CDR1 and CDR2 sequences are MNHNS and SASEGT. The CDR3 reads CASSERAGGTKNIQYF. CDR3 DNA: TGTGCCAGCAGTGAGAGAGCCGGGGGGACCAAAAACATTCAGTACTTC.

This clonotype was counted a few times. This chain joins TRBV5-4 and TRBJ2-3; D is undetermined. This CDR3 has 15 amino acids. The germline V gene encodes CDR1 SGHNT and CDR2 YYREEE (reference sequence). V was trimmed by 0 bases and J by 0 bases, leaving 8 bases between them. This chain's CDR3 is CASSLGLGSTDTQYF. CDR3 nucleotides: TGTGCCAGCAGCTTGGGATTGGGAAGCACAGATACGCAGTATTTT.

This clonotype was counted ten times or more. This chain uses TRBV7-8 with TRBJ2-5; weak D call: TRBD2 (5 bases). Per the germline V gene, CDR1 is SGHVS and CDR2 is FQNEAQ. V was clipped by 5 bases and J by 2 bases, with 12 bases between them. The CDR3 has 14 residues. The CDR3 DNA reads as TGTGCCAGCAGCCGTAGAGGGCTACAAGAGACCCAGTACTTC. It translates to CASSRRGLQETQYF. The complete variable domain, with remaining parts taken from reference TRBV7-8 and TRBJ2-5, reads GAGVSQSPRYKVAKRGQDVALRCDPISGHVSLFWYQQALGQGPEFLTYFQNEAQLDKSGLPSDRFFAERPEGSVSTLKIQRTQQEDSAVYLCASSRRGLQETQYFGPGTRLLVL.

This clonotype was picked up a small number of times. The chain is built from TRBV5-1 and TRBJ1-1, with 10 positions matching TRBD1. The CDR3 runs 14 residues. Trimming removed 4 bases from V and 3 bases from J; junction bases left unmatched: 3. Per the germline V gene, CDR1 is SGHRS and CDR2 is YFSETQ. This CDR3 reads CASSGGTGDTEAFF. CDR3 nucleotides: TGCGCCAGCAGCGGGGGGACAGGGGACACTGAAGCTTTCTTT.

This clonotype was counted many times. The chain recombines TRBV28 with TRBJ1-2; no definite D call. There are 14 residues in the CDR3. CDR1 is MDHEN, CDR2 SYDVKM, per germline. Trimming pared 8 bases from V and 8 bases from J, leaving 21 bases between. The CDR3 here is CASRGLIGPEGYTF. CDR3 bases: TGTGCCAGCCGTGGCCTTATCGGACCAGAAGGCTACACCTTC.

The CDR3 protein is CASSPARGRNSPLHF. In DNA, the CDR3 is TGTGCCAGCAGTCCCGCCAGGGGGAGAAATTCACCCCTCCACTTT. The chain combines TRBV28 with TRBJ1-6; 7 bases are a match to TRBD1. J was trimmed by 7 bases and V by 5 bases; bases with no gene match: 8. This CDR3 spans 15 amino acids. The germline CDR1 and CDR2 sequences are MDHEN and SYDVKM.

In this sample, this clonotype turned up a few times. The rearrangement links TRBV29-1 to TRBJ1-3, with a tentative D call TRBD1 (5 bases). Germline V gene sequence: CDR1 SQVTM, CDR2 ANQGSEA. The V end was cut by 0 bases, the J end by 4 bases, with 13 bases between. This CDR3 spans 15 amino acids. CDR3 amino acids: CSVEDPVGEGNTIYF. CDR3 nucleotide sequence: TGCAGCGTTGAAGATCCTGTGGGGGAGGGAAACACCATATATTTT.

The table lists this clonotype with many counts. The genes are TRBV28 and TRBJ2-3; D unclear. The CDR3 runs 13 residues. Germline V gene lookup returns CDR1 MDHEN and CDR2 SYDVKM. Between the trimmed V and J ends, which lost 8 bases and 4 bases, there was a span of 13 bases. The CDR3 protein is CASQFMQADTQYF. CDR3 sequence (DNA): TGTGCCAGCCAGTTTATGCAGGCAGATACGCAGTATTTT. Based on the CDR3 plus reference TRBV28 and TRBJ2-3, the full variable domain is DVKVTQSSRYLVKRTGEKVFLECVQDMDHENMFWYRQDPGLGLRLIYFSYDVKMKEKGDIPEGYSVSREKKERFSLILESASTNQTSMYLCASQFMQADTQYFGPGTRLTVL.

V is TRBV9 and J is TRBJ1-3; D is unresolved. The CDR3 is made up of 16 amino acids. V was pared by 6 bases and J by 0 bases, with 16 bases between. The germline V gene has CDR1 SGDLS and CDR2 YYNGEE. The CDR3 loop is CASNPYGEDSGNTIYF. The DNA of the CDR3 is TGTGCCAGCAACCCGTACGGGGAAGACTCTGGAAACACCATATATTTT. Filled out from reference TRBV9 and TRBJ1-3, the complete variable domain reads DSGVTQTPKHLITATGQRVTLRCSPRSGDLSVYWYQQSLDQGLQFLIQYYNGEERAKGNILERFSAQQFPDLHSELNLSSLELGDSALYFCASNPYGEDSGNTIYFGEGSWLTVV.

The chain combines TRBV6-1 with TRBJ2-5; D is perhaps TRBD2 (7 bases). Deletions cut 2 bases from V and 5 bases from J, with 15 bases between. The CDR3 consists of 15 residues. Germline loops: CDR1 MNHNS, CDR2 SASEGT. The DNA for the CDR3 is TGTGCCAGCAGTGAACTTCGGGGGGCCGGGGAGACCCAGTACTTC. Translating it yields CASSELRGAGETQYF.

The table lists this clonotype with a few counts. The chain links TRBV15 to TRBJ1-1; a possible D gene is TRBD1 (5 bases). CDR1 and CDR2 (germline): LNHNV, YYDKDF (reference sequence). Trimming took 3 bases from V and 5 from J, leaving 10 bases between them. CDR3 length: 13 amino acids. The CDR3: CATSRVGETEAFF. The DNA of the CDR3 is TGTGCCACCAGCAGGGTGGGGGAGACTGAAGCTTTCTTT.

This clonotype was seen at least ten times. The genes are TRBV7-2 and TRBJ1-5; TRBD1 might be the D (5 bases). Trimming left V 0 bases short and J 4 bases short, with 10 bases between. The CDR3 extends over 15 amino acids. CDR1 and CDR2 (germline): SGHTA, FQGNSA. CDR3 DNA: TGTGCCAGCAGCTTAGCCGGGACTTTAAATCAGCCCCAGCATTTT. Translating it yields CASSLAGTLNQPQHF.

This clonotype was observed at least ten times. The chain couples TRBV7-9 to TRBJ2-7; tentatively, D is TRBD1 (6 bases). V was cut by 5 bases and J by 4 bases, with 18 bases left in between. This CDR3 region has 15 residues. CDR1 and CDR2 (germline): SEHNR, FQNEAQ (reference sequence). The DNA of the CDR3 is TGTGCCAGCAGCCCCAGACAGGATGAAACTTACGAGCAGTACTTC. Amino acids: CASSPRQDETYEQYF.

The chain has TRBV15 and TRBJ1-1, with 9 bases that match TRBD1. The germline V gene encodes CDR1 LNHNV and CDR2 YYDKDF (reference sequence). The J segment lost 6 bases and the V segment lost 6 bases, leaving 14 bases of the junction unmatched. The CDR3 totals 16 residues. CDR3 coding DNA: TGTGCCACCAGTCCCGCCCTAACAGGGGGCTGGGCTGAAGCTTTCTTT. The encoded protein is CATSPALTGGWAEAFF.

This clonotype was observed at least ten times. This chain links TRBV6-2 or TRBV6-3 with TRBJ2-3; TRBD2 matches 8 bases. The CDR3 totals 15 residues. Germline V gene lookup returns CDR1 MNHEY and CDR2 SVGEGT. With V trimmed by 5 bases and J by 2 bases, 6 bases remained unmatched. This CDR3 is CASSQLAASTDTQYF. Here the CDR3 DNA reads TGTGCCAGCAGTCAACTAGCGGCCTCCACAGATACGCAGTATTTT.

In this sample, this clonotype turned up many times. V is TRBV7-2 and J is TRBJ2-5, with TRBD2 matching over 12 bases. The CDR3 length is 14 residues. Germline CDR1 SGHTA, CDR2 FQGNSA. V lost 5 bases and J lost 7; bases outside the gene matches: 5. CDR3 loop: CASSAAGLAGTQYF. The CDR3 DNA reads as TGTGCCAGCAGCGCCGCGGGACTAGCGGGGACCCAGTACTTC.